This TCR beta chain was sequenced in a study of blood T cells in healthy people across ages (dated by TCRdb to the mid-2010s). Background on the whole study: In model experiments, roughly one uniquely barcoded TCR beta cDNA molecule per two T cells was captured by template switching. Age-related changes in TCR beta repertoire diversity were measured in the study by deep sequencing normalized with unique cDNA molecular identifiers. Donors were grouped into four age groups: young (average 16 years), middle-aged (39), aged (roughly 62) and long-lived (around 80). To avoid experimental bias, donors of different ages were randomly spread across the sequencing lanes. Two additional independent replicas of 1 million unique cDNA reads from the same blood draw were analyzed for two donors (one aged 18 to 29 and one aged 80 or older). On the study overall, not on this receptor specifically: Total diversity estimates from one million sequenced T cells were considered lower bounds and underestimates. A strong correlation was found between observed TCR beta diversity and the percentage of naive T cells measured by flow cytometry. As age increased, observed TCR beta diversity per million T cells dropped in a roughly linear way, and a significant reduction was already evident by age around 41. Compared with the aged group, the long-lived group had more naive CD4+ T cells, fewer expanded clones and increased TCR diversity, a pattern suggesting age selection. Conclusive comparison of naive and antigen-experienced compartments was prevented by the profiling of bulk unsorted PBMCs. Because donor CMV infection status was unknown, age-related changes in expanded clonotypes were potentially confounded.

This clonotype has more than one count but fewer than ten. The specificity of this receptor is unknown. No base quality values were provided; no much bigger clone lies one nucleotide off. Donors were 39 systemically healthy Caucasian individuals from Russia aged roughly 6 to 95 years. Each donor gave about 9.2 milliliters of peripheral blood, drawn into EDTA-treated Vacutainer tubes. PBMCs were isolated by Ficoll-Paque density-gradient centrifugation, with at least 7 million obtained per sample. Trizol reagent was used to extract total RNA from PBMCs, with at least 5 micrograms per sample. For every donor, flow cytometry on a PBMC aliquot measured the percentage of naive CD45RAhigh/CD27high T cells. V sheds 6 bases and J sheds 0 bases, leaving 16 bases between their ends. The CDR3 sequence holds 16 residues, the cysteine and phenylalanine included. The entry retains the CDR3 DNA only, 48 bases that are in frame from base 1. CDR1 is given as SGHVS and CDR2 as FQNEAQ, both from the germline V gene.

Libraries were constructed by 5' RACE. TCRdb names Illumina HiSeq 2500 as the instrument used. A second roughly 7 to 11 cycle PCR used a sample-barcoded 5' primer and a J-beta primer mix. Each TCR beta cDNA molecule received a unique molecular identifier from a template-switch 5' adaptor carrying 12 random nucleotides. Each sample yielded at least 2.5 million CDR3-containing paired-end reads. First-strand cDNA was synthesized from all RNA with the Mint cDNA synthesis kit, primed by a TRBC-specific oligonucleotide. Following uracil-DNA glycosylase treatment, all cDNA underwent a first 18-cycle PCR with the universal primers M1SS and BC2_uni_R. As for the authors' bioinformatics: For normalization, 1 million high-quality reads, each with a distinct molecular identifier, were randomly selected from each sample. Instead of being binned into consensus sequences, reads with shared molecular identifiers were discarded. MiTCR, set to a Q25 quality threshold and the strictest error-elimination algorithm, was used for CDR3 identification, clonotype clustering and error correction. A nonparametric unseen species model with Euler transformation was used to estimate lower-bound total TCR beta diversity. TCRdb reprocessing: public reads trimmed at Q25 with fastp, clones called with MiXCR, in-frame beta chains kept. Duplicate CDR3 protein sequences are folded into a single record with the most common DNA and genes. The V and J calls come from TCRdb's annotation, not from the publication. The table for this sample lists hundreds of thousands of distinct CDR3 sequences; about 20% of them were counted only once. Of the sample, about 22% is held by the ten largest clones.

The V gene is TRBV7-8 and the J gene is TRBJ2-3; there is no confident call for the D gene. This sequence originates from a man in his 70s in good health. The sample taken for sequencing was blood. The encoded CDR3 is CASSSYIPRSTDTQYF. The DNA sequence is as follows: TGTGCCAGCAGTTCCTATATCCCGCGGAGCACAGATACGCAGTATTTT.